This T cell receptor (beta chain) was recorded in a study of blood T cell repertoires in COVID-19. Study-wide context: COVID-19 samples, acute and convalescent, were from the United States, Italy and Spain.

Per the germline V gene, CDR1 is SGHRS and CDR2 is YFSETQ. This CDR3 region has 15 residues. Trimming left V 3 bases short and J 5 bases short, with 17 bases between. Only in-frame clones appear in the TCRdb table, and some are missing; sequencing was by immunoSEQ multiplex PCR. This sample has 120,000 to 150,000 clones; roughly 86% occur once, and the top ten carry around 5%. Sequenced sample: peripheral blood. This sequence was found in a human donor in a cohort sampled during active COVID-19. The chain uses TRBV5-1 and TRBJ2-5, with a weak D call TRBD2 (5 bases). CDR3 DNA: TGCGCCAGCAGCTCGGGTGACGGGGTACCGGAGACCCAGTACTTC. Translated, it gives CASSSGDGVPETQYF. Together with reference TRBV5-1 and TRBJ2-5, the CDR3 gives the full variable domain: KAGVTQTPRYLIKTRGQQVTLSCSPISGHRSVSWYQQTPGQGLQFLFEYFSETQRNKGNFPGRFSGRQFSNSRSEMNVSTLELGDSALYLCASSSGDGVPETQYFGPGTRLLVL.